Detailed here is one T cell receptor (beta chain). What it binds is unknown. The sample originates from a study of T cell responses to AZD1222 COVID-19 vaccine. Study-level background: Samples with a second dose at about 4 or about 12 weeks were pooled together. Study-wide results and caveats: At 160-218 and 743-854, vaccine-associated CD4 TCRs were dominant, and they spanned spike. Repertoire collection took place solely once the T cell response had peaked. Most donors were white British, females outnumbered males, and clonal diversity was possibly underestimated.

This CDR3 is 13 amino acids long. CDR1 is SQVTM and CDR2 is ANQGSEA in the germline V gene. V lost 8 bases and J lost 3, with 16 bases in between. Here immunoSEQ multiplex PCR was the method, and the copy in TCRdb shows in-frame clones only, minus some. Of approximately 140,000 clones listed, around 93% are singletons. The material sequenced was peripheral blood, taken on day 0 of AZD1222 vaccination. J is TRBJ1-1 and V is TRBV29-1; D gene uncertain. This TCR was recovered from an adult in good health. The CDR3 loop is CSSGETPDTEAFF. The CDR3 DNA follows: TGCAGCAGCGGGGAGACACCAGACACTGAAGCTTTCTTT.